The sample holds a few counts of the clone carrying this T cell receptor beta chain. These data are taken from a study of blood T cell repertoires in COVID-19. Overall study: COVID-19 samples, acute and convalescent, were from the United States, Italy and Spain.

The CDR3 has 13 amino acids. Trimming took 8 bases from V and 6 from J; bases not matched to a gene: 8. Germline V CDR1 and CDR2: MNHEY, SVGAGI. The method was immunoSEQ multiplex PCR; TCRdb's version includes in-frame clones alone and lacks a portion of them. The data contain around 170,000 clones, less than 85% of them singletons. This rearrangement joins TRBV6-5 to TRBJ1-2; 8 bases map to TRBD1. Material: PBMCs or T cells enriched from blood (not recorded which). This receptor was identified in a man aged 50 or older who had recovered from COVID-19. This CDR3 is CASRAQGDDGYTF. The DNA of the CDR3 is TGTGCCAGCCGCGCACAGGGGGATGATGGCTACACCTTC.